This T cell receptor beta chain is from a study of blood T cell repertoires in COVID-19. The assay was immunoSEQ multiplex PCR, and TCRdb's table has in-frame clones only and misses some. Of under 200,000 clones listed, approximately 83% are singletons. V was trimmed by 0 bases and J by 0 bases, leaving 7 bases between them. The germline V gene encodes CDR1 SGDLS and CDR2 YYNGEE. The CDR3 is 15 amino acids. The receptor was isolated from a human donor in a cohort sampled during active COVID-19. Sequencing was performed on peripheral blood. V gene TRBV9 combines with J gene TRBJ2-1, with D unclear. The CDR3 sequence is CASSVGGNSYNEQFF. The CDR3 coding sequence is TGTGCCAGCAGCGTAGGCGGCAACTCCTACAATGAGCAGTTCTTC.